This is a list of T cell receptor beta chains from one sample in a study of tumour-infiltrating T cells in Burkitt lymphoma. Generated by immunoSEQ multiplex PCR, the TCRdb table keeps only in-frame clones and is missing some. The sample has about 14,000 clones; 25% to 35% are singletons. Sequenced material: tumor tissue. Source of these receptors: a human donor with diffuse large B-cell lymphoma. Both conserved end residues are part of each CDR3. The D gene is left open where the match is weak. Some rows mark clone size as missing; the rest say once, few, many or name a class of expanded clone.

>17|TRBJ2-6|.|TRBV2|.
TGTGCCAGCGAGCTAATCCTGGGGGGTCATGGGGCCAACGTCCTGACTTTC
CASELILGGHGANVLTF
>12|TRBJ1-2|.|TRBV6-5|.
TGTGCCAGCAGTAACAGGGTCAGCGGCTACACCTTC
CASSNRVSGYTF
>15|TRBJ2-3|.|TRBV19|.
TGTGCCAGTAGTATAGAAGCGGCCCAACCAGATACGCAGTATTTT
CASSIEAAQPDTQYF
>16|TRBJ2-2|TRBD2|TRBV28|.
TGTGCCAGCAGTTTACCGGGACTAGCGGGATTCGGGGAGCTGTTTTTT
CASSLPGLAGFGELFF
>16|TRBJ2-7|TRBD2|TRBV25-1|.
TGTGCCAGCAGTAGGACTAGCGGGAGTTGGAGGGACGAGCAGTACTTC
CASSRTSGSWRDEQYF
>19|TRBJ2-3|.|TRBV21-1|.
TGTGCCAGCAGCAAAATGGGGGGCCCCGGGACAGCTAGCACAGATACGCAGTATTTT
CASSKMGGPGTASTDTQYF
>16|TRBJ2-1|.|TRBV18|medium-sized
TGTGCCAGCTCACCGAATAGTGGGGGTTCCTACAATGAGCAGTTCTTC
CASSPNSGGSYNEQFF
>15|TRBJ2-5|TRBD1|TRBV29-1|.
TGCAGCGTTGAGACAGGGGGCGCGTTTGGAGAGACCCAGTACTTC
CSVETGGAFGETQYF
>12|TRBJ2-7|.|TRBV29-1|.
TGCAGCGCAAGCGGTAGCTCCTACGAGCAGTACTTC
CSASGSSYEQYF
>15|TRBJ1-3|.|TRBV10-1|few
TGCGCCAGCAGTGAGTCCGGCTACTCTGGAAACACCATATATTTT
CASSESGYSGNTIYF
>14|TRBJ2-1|.|TRBV29-1|.
TGCAGCGCTGCCGAATTTTCGGGAAACAATGAGCAGTTCTTC
CSAAEFSGNNEQFF
>13|TRBJ2-7|.|TRBV6-6|.
TGTGCCAGCACAGGCGGGGAGGCCTACGAGCAGTACTTC
CASTGGEAYEQYF
>15|TRBJ2-3|TRBD2|TRBV6-5|few
TGTGCCAGCAGGCCTAGCGGGAGACCCACAGATACGCAGTATTTT
CASRPSGRPTDTQYF
>15|TRBJ2-2|TRBD1|TRBV23-1|few
TGCGCCAGCAGTCAATCGATTCAGGGGGCCGGGGAGCTGTTTTTT
CASSQSIQGAGELFF
>14|TRBJ2-1|.|TRBV5-6|.
TGTGCCAGCAGTCCGGACTCCTCCTACAATGAGCAGTTCTTC
CASSPDSSYNEQFF
>15|TRBJ2-1|.|TRBV9|.
TGTGCCAGCAGCGTAGGCGGGACTTCCTACAATGAGCAGTTCTTC
CASSVGGTSYNEQFF
>14|TRBJ1-2|.|TRBV27|.
TGTGCCAGCAGTTTCACAAGTTCAAACTATGGCTACACCTTC
CASSFTSSNYGYTF
>16|TRBJ2-5|.|TRBV7-9|few
TGTGCCAGCAGCACGAACCGGGGGCCAATCCAAGAGACCCAGTACTTC
CASSTNRGPIQETQYF
>14|TRBJ1-5|TRBD1|TRBV7-2|few
TGTGCCAGCAGCAAAGGACAGGGGGGCCAGCCCCAGCATTTT
CASSKGQGGQPQHF
>17|TRBJ2-6|TRBD1|TRBV14|once
TGTGCCAGCAGCCAACCGGGACAGAGGGCCGGGGCCAACGTCCTGACTTTC
CASSQPGQRAGANVLTF
>10|TRBJ1-1|TRBD1|TRBV20-1|.
TGCAGTGCCCAGGGGGATGAAGCTTTCTTT
CSAQGDEAFF
>15|TRBJ1-2|.|TRBV4-1|.
TGCGCCAGCAGCCCCCAAACGGGGACAAACTATGGCTACACCTTC
CASSPQTGTNYGYTF
>15|TRBJ2-1|TRBD1|TRBV2|.
TGTGCCAGCAGTGCCCAAGACAGGGGGTTGAATGAGCAGTTCTTC
CASSAQDRGLNEQFF
>15|TRBJ2-7|TRBD1|TRBV5-1|.
TGCGCCAGCAGCTTGACGGGACAGGGTGTCTACGAGCAGTACTTC
CASSLTGQGVYEQYF
>15|TRBJ1-4|.|TRBV7-9|few
TGTGCCAGCAGCTTATATGGGCGTGGTAATGAAAAACTGTTTTTT
CASSLYGRGNEKLFF
>16|TRBJ2-4|.|TRBV2|.
TGTGCCAGCATCCTGGGCTTCGGGGGAACCAAAAACATTCAGTACTTC
CASILGFGGTKNIQYF
>14|TRBJ1-4|TRBD1|TRBV4-1|.
TGCGCCAGCAGCCGAGGGGGCTCCCTGGTGGAACTGTTTTTT
CASSRGGSLVELFF
>14|TRBJ1-2|.|TRBV6-1|.
TGTGCCAGCAGTCGGGCATTAAAAAATGATGGCTACACCTTC
CASSRALKNDGYTF
>15|TRBJ1-1|TRBD1|TRBV15|few
TGTGCCACCAGCAGAGTCGGACAGGGGAACACTGAAGCTTTCTTT
CATSRVGQGNTEAFF
>15|TRBJ1-1|.|TRBV7-9|few
TGTGCCAGCAGCTCTCCGCAGAGCATGAACACTGAAGCTTTCTTT
CASSSPQSMNTEAFF
>13|TRBJ1-2|.|TRBV6-5|.
TGTGCCACCTCTGGGTTAGCTAACTATGGCTACACCTTC
CATSGLANYGYTF
>13|TRBJ2-3|.|TRBV4-1|few
TGCGCCAGCAGCCAAGATTTAGGAGATACGCAGTATTTT
CASSQDLGDTQYF
>14|TRBJ1-3|.|TRBV15|few
TGTGCCACCAGCCCCGGCCGCTCTGGAAACACCATATATTTT
CATSPGRSGNTIYF
>14|TRBJ2-3|TRBD1|TRBV25-1|.
TGTGCCAGCAGTGGGACAGGGATCACAGATACGCAGTATTTT
CASSGTGITDTQYF
>13|TRBJ2-1|.|TRBV7-2|.
TGTGCCAGCAGCCCCTCAGGGGTTGGTGAGCAGTTCTTC
CASSPSGVGEQFF
>17|TRBJ2-2|TRBD2|TRBV5-4|.
TGTGCCAGCAGCTCCAAAATAGCGGGATCGAACACCGGGGAGCTGTTTTTT
CASSSKIAGSNTGELFF
>17|TRBJ2-5|.|TRBV19|.
TGTGCCAGTAGTATGTCTCCCCGGCACCTGTACCAAGAGACCCAGTACTTC
CASSMSPRHLYQETQYF
>14|TRBJ2-7|TRBD2|TRBV5-6|.
TGTGCCAGCAGCTTAGCGGGAGGGTCCTACGAGCAGTACTTC
CASSLAGGSYEQYF
>15|TRBJ2-5|.|TRBV23-1|.
TGCGCCAGCAGTCAACTCAAGGGCAGTAAAGAGACCCAGTACTTC
CASSQLKGSKETQYF
>13|TRBJ1-5|.|TRBV27|.
TGTGCCAGCAGTGAGCTGGGGAGTCAGCCCCAGCATTTT
CASSELGSQPQHF
>13|TRBJ1-4|TRBD1|TRBV6-6|few
TGTGCCACCCTCCCCCAGGGGGCTGAAAAACTGTTTTTT
CATLPQGAEKLFF
>16|TRBJ2-5|TRBD2|TRBV11-2|.
TGTGCCAGCAGCTTTATACTAGCGGGAGGAGGAGAGACCCAGTACTTC
CASSFILAGGGETQYF
>14|TRBJ1-4|TRBD1|TRBV7-9|.
TGTGCCAGCGGGCGACAGGGCGATAATGAAAAACTGTTTTTT
CASGRQGDNEKLFF
>14|TRBJ2-5|TRBD2|TRBV2|.
TGTGCCAGCAGTCGGACTAGCGGGAGGGAGACCCAGTACTTC
CASSRTSGRETQYF
>14|TRBJ1-2|TRBD1|TRBV6-5|few
TGTGCCAGCCAGGGGGGGGGCGCGAATCATGGCTACACCTTC
CASQGGGANHGYTF
>17|TRBJ2-7|TRBD2|TRBV5-4|.
TGTGCCAGCAGCCCCTCACTAGCGGGAGTTAACTCCTACGAGCAGTACTTC
CASSPSLAGVNSYEQYF
>14|TRBJ2-7|.|TRBV4-1|.
TGCGCCAGCAGCCAAGATTTAGGACCCTACGAGCAGTACTTC
CASSQDLGPYEQYF
>11|TRBJ1-1|.|TRBV19|few
TGTGCCAGTAGTATAGTGGGTATGGCTTTCTTT
CASSIVGMAFF
>12|TRBJ2-3|.|TRBV6-5|.
TGTGCCAGCTCCCGTTCGGGAGATACGCAGTATTTT
CASSRSGDTQYF
>15|TRBJ2-2|.|TRBV7-2|few
TGTGCCAGCAGCTTACGATGGGGGAACACCGGGGAGCTGTTTTTT
CASSLRWGNTGELFF